This T cell receptor (beta chain) originates from a study of blood T cell repertoires in COVID-19. Turning to the study itself: Spain, Italy and the United States supplied samples that represented acute and convalescent COVID-19. Nucleic acid was either cDNA or gDNA, and it came from T cells, B-cell-depleted T cells, or PBMCs.

CDR3 length: 17 residues. Germline values: CDR1 MNHEY, CDR2 SMNVEV (reference sequence). Trimming removed 5 bases from V and 7 bases from J; junction bases left unmatched: 17. The sample holds a few counts of this clone. Under the authors' procedure: Reference gene primer amplification yielded estimated nucleated cell counts. TCRdb's copy holds only in-frame clones and misses some; the assay was immunoSEQ multiplex PCR. The V and J calls and clone size are taken from that table; D and trimming were inferred from the DNA. The sample records over 100,000 clones, less than 90% being singletons. The specimen was peripheral blood. The chain joins TRBV27 to TRBJ2-7; the match to TRBD2 covers 10 bases. This sequence was found in a woman aged 55-69 years with acute or convalescent COVID-19. DNA of the CDR3: TGTGCCAGCAGTACAAAAGTAGCGGGGGGACCCTGGAGTGAGCAGTACTTC. Residues: CASSTKVAGGPWSEQYF.